This TCR beta chain originates from a study of blood T cells in healthy people across ages (dated by TCRdb to between 2014 and 2017). For the study in its entirety: In model experiments, template switching captured about one uniquely barcoded TCR beta cDNA molecule for every two T cells. Two additional independent replicas of 1 million unique cDNA reads from the same blood draw were analyzed for two donors (one aged 18 to 30 and one aged 80 or older). Donors were grouped into four age groups: young (average about 15 years), middle-aged (about 40), aged (around 60) and long-lived (approximately 78). Using deep sequencing normalized with unique cDNA molecular identifiers, the study measured how TCR beta repertoire diversity changes with age.

Points the paper makes about the study in general: Conclusive comparison of naive and antigen-experienced compartments was prevented by the profiling of bulk unsorted PBMCs. The CMV infection status of donors was not known, potentially confounding age-related changes in expanded clonotypes. Observed TCR beta diversity per million T cells fell roughly linearly with age, and a significant reduction was already apparent by age around 40. Observed TCR beta diversity correlated strongly with the percentage of naive T cells measured by flow cytometry. The long-lived group showed more naive CD4+ T cells, fewer expanded clones and increased TCR diversity than the aged group, suggesting age selection. Estimates of total diversity based on one million sequenced T cells were considered lower bounds and underestimates.

Libraries came from 5' RACE. The sample was run on an Illumina HiSeq 2500. A second PCR of roughly 7 to 12 cycles was run with a J-beta primer mix and a sample-barcoded 5' primer. A unique molecular identifier was introduced onto each TCR beta cDNA molecule by a template-switch 5' adaptor carrying 12 random nucleotides. Each sample yielded at least 2.5 million CDR3-containing paired-end reads. First-strand cDNA was synthesized from all RNA with the Mint cDNA synthesis kit, primed by a TRBC-specific oligonucleotide. All cDNA was treated with uracil-DNA glycosylase and then went through a first 18-cycle PCR with the universal primers M1SS and BC2_uni_R. The original methods were these. For normalization, 1 million high-quality reads were randomly selected from each sample, with every read carrying a distinct molecular identifier. Instead of being binned into consensus sequences, reads that shared molecular identifiers were thrown out. MiTCR, run with a Q25 quality threshold and the strictest error-elimination algorithm, handled CDR3 identification, clonotype clustering and error correction. Lower-bound total TCR beta diversity was estimated with a nonparametric unseen species model using Euler transformation. TCRdb ran its own pipeline on the public reads, namely fastp trimming at Q25 and MiXCR clone calling, and kept in-frame beta chains. Each CDR3 protein appears once, grouped with its most common genes and DNA. The authors' filters were not applied to this entry. For this sample there are fewer than 1,200,000 distinct CDR3 sequences; around 27% appear just once. The ten most abundant clones make up around 0.75% of the sample.

This clonotype was detected a few times. Its antigen is still unknown. No base quality values were provided; no much bigger clone lies one nucleotide off. Donors were a few dozen systemically healthy Caucasian individuals from Russia aged about 6 to 100 years. Each donor gave 8.5 to 10 milliliters of peripheral blood, collected into EDTA-treated Vacutainer tubes. PBMCs were isolated by Ficoll-Paque density-gradient centrifugation, with at least 6 million obtained per sample. Trizol reagent was used to extract total RNA from PBMCs, with at least 5 micrograms per sample. Naive CD45RAhigh/CD27high T cell percentages were measured by flow cytometry on a PBMC aliquot from every donor. The sample was also reused in another study, on T cells of mothers and their children. Drawing on the second study: Nine systemically healthy Caucasian individuals served as donors, namely three mothers together with their six children. cDNA synthesis used all of the extracted RNA, with around 1.6 ug of RNA in each 15 ul reaction. Sample barcodes and 2-4 random nucleotides were added via the M1S primer in the second PCR. Over 8 million TCR beta CDR3 reads came from each mother, compared with approximately 3.1 million reads from each child. Thymic selection similarly shapes TCR recombination output in related and unrelated pairs, with minor effect from inherited differences. Normalized repertoire overlap was always found to be slightly, but never significantly, higher in related mother-child pairs than in unrelated mother-child pairs. With a sensitivity of roughly 93 clones per million clonotypes, no persistent microchimeric T cell clones were detected. To look for features that set related mother-child pairs apart from unrelated individuals, the researchers ran deep NGS to compare the TCR beta repertoires of mothers and children. The mean age was about 40 +/- 4 years for the mothers and approximately 11 +/- 4 years for the children. After adapter ligation was performed with NEBNext reagents, the libraries were sequenced on an Illumina HiSeq 2000 with 100+100 nt paired-end reads. To prevent cross-contamination, the mother and child libraries were prepared a month apart and were sequenced in separate runs. Each donor had between roughly 450,000 and 2,100,000 distinct TCR beta clonotypes identified. Naive TCR beta clonotypes were estimated from low-frequency clonotypes matched to each donor's FACS-determined naive share, without sorting.

Sequenced sample: blood. The TCR sequence derives from a girl aged 2 to 10 in good health.

The nucleotide sequence is given as TGCAGCGTCGGGGGGCCTAGCGGGGGCCTTGGGTTCTTC. This gives the protein CSVGGPSGGLGFF. Recombination connected TRBV29-1 to TRBJ2-1; TRBD2 matches 10 bases in the middle. CDR1 and CDR2, per the germline V gene, are SQVTM and ANQGSEA. The CDR3 numbers 13 residues from cysteine through phenylalanine. The read is trimmed to its CDR3 DNA, 39 bases read in frame from base 1. Compared with germline, V lacks 6 bases and J lacks 15 bases; bases without a gene match: 14.